This TCR beta chain was captured in a study of blood T cell repertoires in COVID-19. CDR1 is SGHRS, CDR2 YFSETQ, per germline. The CDR3 is 17 amino acids. Trimming stripped 0 bases from V and 0 bases from J, with 15 bases between. Produced via immunoSEQ multiplex PCR; TCRdb's table is partial and in-frame only. In the table there are 150,000 to 200,000 clones, 75% to 80% of which are singletons. The gene calls are TRBV5-1 and TRBJ1-1; no clear D. The receptor was isolated from a woman aged 70-85 years with acute or convalescent COVID-19. The sequenced sample consisted of peripheral blood. Written as DNA, the CDR3 is TGCGCCAGCAGCTTGGGGCAGCGACTTTACATGAACACTGAAGCTTTCTTT. It yields the protein CASSLGQRLYMNTEAFF.